This entry lists 31 T cell receptor beta chains sequenced from one sample in a study of patients and donors after allogeneic stem cell transplantation. TCRdb independently ran MiXCR on the RT-PCR reads; one entry per CDR3 protein. The sample lists fewer than 95,000 distinct CDR3 sequences, around 5% seen once, with 2.5% to 3% in the top ten. Sequenced: blood, either unsorted or a sorted T cell fraction (not recorded which). These receptors were collected from a human donor who was either an allogeneic HSCT recipient or a stem cell or donor lymphocyte infusion donor (not recorded which). It is not recorded whose cells these are; they may come from a transplant donor.

V gene TRBV19 combines with J gene TRBJ1-5; 7 bases fit TRBD1. CDR3 length equals 15 residues. Germline assignment: CDR1 LNHDA and CDR2 SQIVND (reference sequence). V dropped 4 bases and J dropped 7; count of bases not matched to a gene: 10. The CDR3 coding sequence is TGTGCCAGTAGTAGTGCCGACAGGGCAAGGCAGCCCCAGCATTTT. It is translated as CASSSADRARQPQHF.

Comment on this clonotype: A much bigger clone sits one base away, suggesting this may be a read error. V usage is TRBV6-5 and J usage is TRBJ1-4; D is unclear. This CDR3 is built from 14 residues. Germline CDR1 MNHEY, CDR2 SVGAGI. The CDR3 nucleotides read TGTGCCTGCAGTTACGCGTTGGGCAGCCCAAAACTGTTTTTT. Its translation: CACSYALGSPKLFF.

This clonotype was detected ten times or more. This chain connects TRBV10-3 to TRBJ1-3; D remains unclear. CDR1 is ENHRY, CDR2 SYGVKD, per germline. The CDR3 totals 12 residues. V dropped 8 bases and J dropped 0 bases, with 5 bases sitting between them. The CDR3 loop is CAIGGSGNTIYF. The CDR3 nucleotides read TGTGCCATCGGCGGCTCTGGAAACACCATATATTTT.

This clonotype was counted at least ten times. J is TRBJ1-6 and V is TRBV6-1; TRBD1 is a possible D gene (5 bases). Germline CDR1 is MNHNS and CDR2 is SASEGT. Trimming took off 1 base at V and 7 bases at J, with 5 bases between the two ends. The CDR3 covers 13 residues. This chain's CDR3 is CASSEGGNSPLHF. CDR3 DNA: TGTGCCAGCAGTGAAGGGGGCAATTCACCCCTCCACTTT.

This clonotype was picked up many times. This sequence joins TRBV20-1 and TRBJ1-1, with D tentatively TRBD1 (5 bases). This CDR3 is 13 amino acids long. CDR1 and CDR2 from the germline V gene are DFQATT and SNEGSKA (reference sequence). V was trimmed by 4 bases and J by 1 base, leaving 10 bases between them. CDR3 in DNA: TGCAGTGCTACCCATACAGGGAACACTGAAGCTTTCTTT. Translation: CSATHTGNTEAFF.

This clonotype was counted at least ten times. The V gene is TRBV29-1, the J gene TRBJ2-3; the D gene is possibly TRBD2 (6 bases). This CDR3 is 15 amino acids long. Germline V lookup: CDR1 SQVTM, CDR2 ANQGSEA. V dropped 4 bases and J dropped 5 bases, with 19 bases sitting between them. The CDR3 here is CSVGPGLTSKDTQYF. CDR3 in DNA: TGCAGCGTTGGACCGGGACTCACCTCTAAAGATACGCAGTATTTT.

This clonotype was observed at least ten times. The chain carries TRBV5-6 and TRBJ1-1; maybe TRBD1 (5 bases). The CDR3 sequence is 15 residues long. V dropped 3 bases and J dropped 0 bases, with 12 bases sitting between them. Germline V gene data show CDR1 as SGHDT and CDR2 as YYEEEE. This chain's CDR3 is CASSSLGALNTEAFF. The CDR3 region has the DNA TGTGCCAGCAGCTCCCTTGGGGCGTTGAACACTGAAGCTTTCTTT.

Many counts were recorded for this clonotype. This rearrangement joins TRBV2 to TRBJ1-6, with a tentative D call TRBD1 (5 bases). This CDR3 comprises 13 residues. CDR1 is SNHLY, CDR2 FYNNEI, per germline. Trimming left V 8 bases short and J 7 bases short, with 12 bases between. The CDR3 nucleotides are TGTGCCAGCTCGGGGCAGCCAAATTCACCCCTCCACTTT. It yields the protein CASSGQPNSPLHF.

This clonotype has only a few counts. The chain combines TRBV20-1 with TRBJ2-1; 10 positions agree with TRBD2. The germline gives CDR1 DFQATT, CDR2 SNEGSKA (reference sequence). The CDR3 spans 15 residues. V lost 0 bases and J lost 8; bases outside the gene matches: 7. The CDR3 is CSARDTQRGGYEQFF. Here the CDR3 DNA reads TGCAGTGCTAGAGATACGCAGCGGGGGGGCTATGAGCAGTTCTTC.

This clonotype was detected many times. CDR3 sequence: CATSGAGGETQYF. In DNA, the CDR3 is TGTGCCACCAGTGGAGCGGGGGGAGAGACCCAGTACTTC. The chain joins TRBV24-1 to TRBJ2-5; 9 bases align to TRBD2. With V trimmed by 5 bases and J by 4 bases, 1 base remained unmatched. The V gene's germline CDR1 is KGHDR and CDR2 SFDVKD. The CDR3 totals 13 residues.

This clonotype was observed at least ten times. The DNA of the CDR3 is TGTGCCAGCAGTTTGAAGGGGAGGTCTCCCCTCCACTTT. Protein sequence: CASSLKGRSPLHF. The rearrangement uses TRBV12-3 or TRBV12-4 and TRBJ1-6; possibly TRBD1 for D (5 bases). Trimming cost V 3 bases and J 13 bases, with 13 bases left between them. The CDR3 covers 13 residues.

The sample holds many counts of this clonotype. This chain uses TRBV27 with TRBJ2-5; tentative D call: TRBD2 (6 bases). The CDR3 is made up of 13 amino acids. Trimming shortened V by 4 bases and J by 4 bases, and 10 bases separated the two germline ends. Germline lookup yields CDR1 MNHEY and CDR2 SMNVEV (reference sequence). DNA for the CDR3: TGTGCCAGCAGTTCCTTGGGGGGAGAGACCCAGTACTTC. This encodes CASSSLGGETQYF.

This clonotype was detected many times. The V and J genes are TRBV7-3 and TRBJ2-2; D possibly matches TRBD1 or TRBD2 (6 bases each). This CDR3 region has 16 residues. Germline CDR1 is SGHTA and CDR2 is FQGTGA. Trimming cost V 1 base and J 1 base, with 10 bases left between them. CDR3 DNA: TGTGCCAGCAGCTTAAATGGAGGGGGGAACACCGGGGAGCTGTTTTTT. Amino acid sequence: CASSLNGGGNTGELFF.

The sample holds many counts of this clonotype. V and J are TRBV7-9 and TRBJ2-1, with D tentatively TRBD2 (6 bases). Germline V gives CDR1 SEHNR, CDR2 FQNEAQ (reference sequence). CDR3 length equals 15 residues. Trimming cost V 5 bases and J 5 bases, with 16 bases left between them. In DNA form, the CDR3 reads TGTGCCAGCAGCCTATTATCGACTAGTAACAATGAGCAGTTCTTC. Its protein product is CASSLLSTSNNEQFF.

This clonotype was counted at least ten times. This sequence joins TRBV9 and TRBJ2-5; D may correspond to TRBD1 or TRBD2 (5 bases each). CDR1 and CDR2 (germline): SGDLS, YYNGEE. Trimming removed 0 bases at V and 5 bases at J, with 5 bases between. The CDR3 is made up of 12 amino acids. In DNA, the CDR3 is TGTGCCAGCAGCGTAGGGGGGGAGACCCAGTACTTC. Translating it yields CASSVGGETQYF.

This clonotype has more than one count but fewer than ten. The V call is TRBV7-9, the J call TRBJ2-1, with D unclear. With 0 bases removed from V and 9 bases from J, the gap between germline ends came to 6 bases. This CDR3 is 12 amino acids long. Looked up from germline, CDR1 is SEHNR and CDR2 is FQNEAQ (reference sequence). CDR3 DNA: TGTGCCAGCAGCTTAGCCCTTATTGAGCAGTTCTTC. Translated, it gives CASSLALIEQFF.

CDR3 residues: CSARRPPREKLFF. In DNA form, the CDR3 reads TGCAGTGCTAGACGTCCCCCGCGGGAAAAACTGTTTTTT. The chain has TRBV20-1 and TRBJ1-4, with D uncertain. V was pared by 2 bases and J by 8 bases, with 12 bases between. The germline gives CDR1 DFQATT, CDR2 SNEGSKA (reference sequence). CDR3 length: 13 residues.

This clonotype was seen only a few times. The J gene is TRBJ1-1, the V gene TRBV5-4; maybe TRBD1 (5 bases). V dropped 3 bases and J dropped 9 bases, with 18 bases sitting between them. Germline V gene lookup returns CDR1 SGHNT and CDR2 YYREEE (reference sequence). CDR3 length equals 14 residues. In DNA form, the CDR3 reads TGTGCCAGCAGCTCCCCCCTCGCAGGGCTTAAAGCTTTCTTT. It specifies CASSSPLAGLKAFF.

This clonotype occurred many times. V usage is TRBV7-8 and J usage is TRBJ2-7, with D perhaps assigned TRBD1 or TRBD2 (7 bases each). Trimming left V 0 bases short and J 6 bases short, with 12 bases between. CDR3 size: 14 residues. Germline CDR1 is SGHVS and CDR2 is FQNEAQ. CDR3 region: CASSLAQGGAEQYF. CDR3 DNA sequence: TGTGCCAGCAGCTTAGCCCAGGGGGGGGCCGAGCAGTACTTC.

The table lists this clonotype with many counts. The chain combines TRBV1 with TRBJ1-6; the DNA was not compared with TRBD1, the D call given in the table. TRBV1 is termed a pseudogene. This CDR3 region has 14 residues. The CDR3 here is CTSSGTGRYSPLHF. The CDR3 region has the DNA TGCACCAGCAGCGGGACAGGGAGGTATTCACCCCTCCACTTT.

In this sample, this clonotype turned up many times. The chain uses TRBV12-3 or TRBV12-4 and TRBJ1-2, with a tentative D call TRBD1 (6 bases). Trimming took 2 bases from V and 12 from J, leaving 16 bases between them. This CDR3 is built from 13 residues. The CDR3 DNA is TGTGCCAGCAGTTTAACCCCAGGGGATGGAGACACCTTC. Its translation is CASSLTPGDGDTF.

This clonotype came up many times. The genes are TRBV7-6 and TRBJ1-3, with D possibly matching TRBD1 (6 bases). Trimming left V 5 bases short and J 4 bases short, with 12 bases between. The CDR3 is made up of 14 amino acids. The germline V gene encodes CDR1 SGHVS and CDR2 FNYEAQ. The CDR3 sequence: CASSLQGHGNTIYF. In DNA form, the CDR3 reads TGTGCCAGCAGCCTGCAGGGGCACGGAAACACCATATATTTT.

The table lists this clonotype with a few counts. This chain links TRBV7-8 with TRBJ1-1; 8 nucleotides agree with TRBD1. This CDR3 comprises 15 residues. Looked up from germline, CDR1 is SGHVS and CDR2 is FQNEAQ. Germline trimming cut 6 bases from V and 4 bases from J; bases unmatched to any gene: 10. DNA of the CDR3: TGTGCCAGCAGTTTTCGACAGGGGACGGCCACTGAAGCTTTCTTT. Encoded protein: CASSFRQGTATEAFF.

J is TRBJ2-3 and V is TRBV4-2; D ambiguous. CDR3 length equals 14 residues. Germline V gene sequence: CDR1 LGHNA, CDR2 YNFKEQ. V gave up 1 base and J gave up 4 bases, with 9 bases separating them. This CDR3 reads CASSQGLLADTQYF. The CDR3 DNA follows: TGTGCCAGCAGCCAAGGTCTATTGGCAGATACGCAGTATTTT.

At least ten counts were recorded for this clonotype. This rearrangement joins TRBV11-2 to TRBJ2-2; unclear D gene. The V end lost 1 base, the J end lost 3 bases, and 9 bases lay between the germline ends. This CDR3 has 15 residues. The V gene's germline CDR1 is SGHAT and CDR2 FQNNGV. For the CDR3, the DNA is TGTGCCAGCAGCTTAGTTCCATGGGACACCGGGGAGCTGTTTTTT. This sequence encodes CASSLVPWDTGELFF. The full variable domain, its missing parts supplied by reference TRBV11-2 and TRBJ2-2, is EAGVAQSPRYKIIEKRQSVAFWCNPISGHATLYWYQQILGQGPKLLIQFQNNGVVDDSQLPKDRFSAERLKGVDSTLKIQPAKLEDSAVYLCASSLVPWDTGELFFGEGSRLTVL.

In its sample, this clonotype was seen a few times. As DNA, the CDR3 is TGTGCCAGCAGCCCCGACGGTTTCACAGATACGCAGTATTTT. This translates into CASSPDGFTDTQYF. The chain uses TRBV6-4 and TRBJ2-3; D call uncertain. This CDR3 spans 14 amino acids. With 6 bases removed from V and 2 bases from J, the gap between germline ends came to 12 bases. Germline V gene data show CDR1 as MRHNA and CDR2 as SNTAGT.

This clonotype was seen only a few times. The chain joins TRBV29-1 to TRBJ2-2, with unresolved D. V was cut by 3 bases and J by 0 bases, with 11 bases left in between. This CDR3 has 15 residues. From germline, CDR1 is SQVTM and CDR2 ANQGSEA. CDR3 coding DNA: TGCAGCGTTGAGCGTCTAAGCTCGAACACCGGGGAGCTGTTTTTT. Its translation: CSVERLSSNTGELFF.

This clonotype showed up just a few times. The CDR3 region has the DNA TGTGCCAGCAGCTTGGGACTAGCGACGCAAGAGACCCAGTACTTC. As protein: CASSLGLATQETQYF. V and J are TRBV5-5 and TRBJ2-5, with TRBD2 matching over 8 bases. The CDR3 has 15 residues. Germline V CDR1 and CDR2: SGHKS, YYEKEE (reference sequence). J gave up 2 bases and V 0 bases, and 3 bases lay outside the gene matches.

This clonotype was detected ten times or more. This rearrangement joins TRBV28 to TRBJ2-7; weak D call: TRBD2 (6 bases). CDR1 and CDR2 (germline): MDHEN, SYDVKM. CDR3 size: 15 residues. V lost 4 bases and J 3 bases, leaving 16 bases between the germline ends. The CDR3 DNA reads TGTGCCAGCAGTTCTGCCGGGACTCGGGGCTACGAGCAGTACTTC. Translation: CASSSAGTRGYEQYF.

This clonotype occurred many times. The chain couples TRBV2 to TRBJ1-5; D not certain. The V end lost 6 bases, the J end lost 4 bases, and 13 bases lay between the germline ends. This CDR3 has 14 amino acids. CDR1 SNHLY and CDR2 FYNNEI come from the germline V gene. CDR3 DNA sequence: TGTGCCAGCAGCGGAACCGGGAAAAATCAGCCCCAGCATTTT. The encoded protein is CASSGTGKNQPQHF.

This clonotype showed up many times. The chain joins TRBV10-3 to TRBJ2-1, with 13 bases identical to TRBD2. The J segment lost 0 bases and the V segment lost 11 bases, leaving 4 bases of the junction unmatched. Germline V lookup: CDR1 ENHRY, CDR2 SYGVKD. The CDR3 contains 15 residues. CDR3 coding DNA: TGTGCCGGGGGGACTAGCGGGAACTCCTACAATGAGCAGTTCTTC. This translates into CAGGTSGNSYNEQFF.